This TCR beta chain was profiled in a study of T cells in Graves' hyperthyroidism and ophthalmopathy. Amplified TCR beta CDR3 regions derived from RNA transcripts. A set of HTBI primers served as the primers for a first-round RT-PCR of the TCR CDR3. TCRdb recomputed calls from the multiplex PCR reads with MiXCR, one row per CDR3 protein. Of about 640,000 distinct CDR3 sequences detected, roughly 45% appear once; the ten largest clones hold less than 9.5%. General observations from the study: Model output signaled ophthalmopathy a median roughly 6.5 months ahead of onset.

A remark on this clonotype: Its antigen remains unidentified.

Diagnostic decisions used clinical symptoms, serum thyroxine and TRAb, thyroid ultrasound and orbital computed tomography. This receptor was taken from an adult man with Graves' disease, either hyperthyroidism or ophthalmopathy (not recorded which). Sample: peripheral blood or thyroid tissue (not recorded which).

The CDR3 loop is CATSVDESTTYGYTF. CDR3 bases: TGTGCCACCAGCGTTGATGAGTCAACTACCTATGGCTACACCTTC. The V and J genes are TRBV24-1 and TRBJ1-2; D call uncertain. V was cut by 7 bases and J by 4 bases, with 18 bases left in between. The germline CDR1 and CDR2 sequences are KGHDR and SFDVKD. The CDR3 totals 15 residues.